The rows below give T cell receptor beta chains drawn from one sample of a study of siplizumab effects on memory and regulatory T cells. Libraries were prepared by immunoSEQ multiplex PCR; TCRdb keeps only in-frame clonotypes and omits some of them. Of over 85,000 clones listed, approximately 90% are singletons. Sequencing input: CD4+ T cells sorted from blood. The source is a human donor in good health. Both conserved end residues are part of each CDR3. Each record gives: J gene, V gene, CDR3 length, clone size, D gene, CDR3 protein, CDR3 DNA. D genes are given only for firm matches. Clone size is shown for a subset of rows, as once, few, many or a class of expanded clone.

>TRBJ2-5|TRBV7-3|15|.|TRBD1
CASSEDGTGDTEQYF
TGTGCCAGCAGCGAAGACGGGACAGGGGATACGGAGCAGTACTTC
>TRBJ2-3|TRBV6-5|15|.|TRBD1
CASSYSGQNTDTQYF
TGTGCCAGCAGTTACTCGGGACAGAACACAGATACGCAGTATTTT
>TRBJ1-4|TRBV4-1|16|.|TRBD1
CASSQGWGQSNEKLFF
TGCGCCAGCAGCCAAGGTTGGGGACAGTCTAATGAAAAACTGTTTTTT
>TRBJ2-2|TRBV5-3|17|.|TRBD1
CARSIAGQGALHRELFF
TGTGCCAGAAGCATAGCGGGACAGGGGGCCCTACACCGGGAGCTGTTTTTT
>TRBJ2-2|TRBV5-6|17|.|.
CASSLIGRAYYTGELFF
TGTGCCAGCAGCTTGATAGGTCGGGCCTATTACACCGGGGAGCTGTTTTTT
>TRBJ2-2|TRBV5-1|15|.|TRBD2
CASRPGLALTGELFF
TGCGCCAGCAGGCCCGGACTAGCGCTGACCGGGGAGCTGTTTTTT
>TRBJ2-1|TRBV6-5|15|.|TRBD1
CASSYVGRQGNEQFF
TGTGCCAGCAGTTACGTCGGCCGACAGGGCAATGAGCAGTTCTTC
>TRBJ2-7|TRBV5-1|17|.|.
CASSLVRPGSGSYEQYF
TGCGCCAGCAGCTTGGTTCGCCCCGGGTCTGGGTCCTACGAGCAGTACTTC
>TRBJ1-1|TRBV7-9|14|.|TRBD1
CASSLTTGGTEAFF
TGTGCCAGCAGCTTAACGACAGGGGGCACTGAAGCTTTCTTT
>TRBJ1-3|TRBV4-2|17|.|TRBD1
CASSQDRQGAAGNTIYF
TGTGCCAGCAGCCAAGATCGGCAGGGGGCTGCTGGAAACACCATATATTTT
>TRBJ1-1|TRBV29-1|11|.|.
CSVTGFSEAFF
TGCAGCGTAACAGGGTTTTCTGAAGCTTTCTTT
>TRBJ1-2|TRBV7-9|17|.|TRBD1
CASSFRDRAGANYGYTF
TGTGCCAGCAGCTTCAGGGACAGGGCCGGGGCTAACTATGGCTACACCTTC
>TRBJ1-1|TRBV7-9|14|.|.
CASSSKGGSTEAFF
TGTGCCAGCAGCAGTAAGGGGGGTAGCACTGAAGCTTTCTTT
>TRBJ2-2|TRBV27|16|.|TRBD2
CASSPGLAGGPRELFF
TGTGCCAGCAGCCCCGGACTAGCGGGAGGGCCAAGGGAGCTGTTTTTT
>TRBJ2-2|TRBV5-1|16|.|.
CASSLGLSRGTGELFF
TGCGCCAGCAGCTTGGGCCTCTCGAGGGGCACCGGGGAGCTGTTTTTT
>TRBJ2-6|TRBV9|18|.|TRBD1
CASSNRDRPYSGANVLTF
TGTGCCAGCAGCAACCGGGACAGGCCTTACTCTGGGGCCAACGTCCTGACTTTC
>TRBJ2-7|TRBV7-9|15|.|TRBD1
CASSRLGDSTYEQYF
TGTGCCAGCAGCCGCCTGGGGGACAGTACCTACGAGCAGTACTTC
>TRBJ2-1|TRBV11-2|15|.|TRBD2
CASSRTSGTPDQQFF
TGTGCCAGCAGCCGGACTAGCGGGACCCCCGATCAGCAGTTCTTC
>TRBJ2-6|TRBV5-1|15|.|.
CASSLADSGANVLTF
TGCGCCAGCAGCTTGGCGGACTCTGGGGCCAACGTCCTGACTTTC
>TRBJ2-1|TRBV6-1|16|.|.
CASSGLRNGRGNEQFF
TGTGCCAGCAGTGGGTTACGGAACGGGAGAGGGAATGAGCAGTTCTTC
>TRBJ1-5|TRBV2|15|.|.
CASSEGQGFNQPQHF
TGTGCCAGCAGCGAAGGGCAGGGGTTCAATCAGCCCCAGCATTTT
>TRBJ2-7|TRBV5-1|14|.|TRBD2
CASSRTSGTYEQYF
TGCGCCAGCAGCAGGACTAGCGGGACTTACGAGCAGTACTTC
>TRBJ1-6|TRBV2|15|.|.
CATGKGTGRRSPLHF
TGTGCCACAGGAAAAGGCACAGGACGTCGTTCACCCCTCCACTTT
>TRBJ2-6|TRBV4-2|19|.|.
CASSQEGRGIHSGANVLTF
TGTGCCAGCAGCCAAGAGGGACGGGGGATCCACTCTGGGGCCAACGTCCTGACTTTC
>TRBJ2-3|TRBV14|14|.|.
CASSFRQNTDTQYF
TGTGCCAGCAGCTTCCGGCAGAACACAGATACGCAGTATTTT
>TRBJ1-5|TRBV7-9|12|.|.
CASSEDRRPQHF
TGTGCCAGCAGCGAAGATAGACGGCCCCAGCATTTT
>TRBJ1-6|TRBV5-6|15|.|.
CASSRKGVVESPLHF
TGTGCCAGCAGCCGGAAAGGGGTGGTAGAGTCACCCCTCCACTTT
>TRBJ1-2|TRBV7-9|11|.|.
CASSASYGYTF
TGTGCCAGCAGCGCCTCCTATGGCTACACCTTC
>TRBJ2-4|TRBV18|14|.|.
CASSKQGSENIQYF
TGTGCCAGCTCGAAGCAGGGTTCAGAAAACATTCAGTACTTC
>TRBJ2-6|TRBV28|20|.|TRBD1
CASSTLYPQGARSGANVLTF
TGTGCCAGCAGTACGCTGTACCCTCAGGGGGCTCGGTCTGGGGCCAACGTCCTGACTTTC
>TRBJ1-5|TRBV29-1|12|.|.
CSGGPPQGPQHF
TGCAGCGGTGGGCCTCCCCAGGGGCCCCAGCATTTT
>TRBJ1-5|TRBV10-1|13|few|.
CASSEGRDQPQHF
TGCGCCAGCAGTGAGGGCAGAGATCAGCCCCAGCATTTT
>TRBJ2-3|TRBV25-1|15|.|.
CASSVSGAPTDTQYF
TGTGCCAGCAGTGTTAGCGGAGCCCCCACAGATACGCAGTATTTT
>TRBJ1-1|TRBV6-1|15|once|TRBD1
CASSETSNRGTEAFF
TGTGCCAGCAGTGAAACTTCTAACAGGGGCACTGAAGCTTTCTTT
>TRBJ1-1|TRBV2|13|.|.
CASSVIPNTEAFF
TGTGCCAGCAGTGTGATACCGAACACTGAAGCTTTCTTT
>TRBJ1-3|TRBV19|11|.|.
CASKSGNTIYF
TGTGCCAGTAAGTCCGGAAACACCATATATTTT
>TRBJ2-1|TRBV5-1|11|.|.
CASKRASEQFF
TGCGCCAGCAAGCGCGCTTCCGAGCAGTTCTTC
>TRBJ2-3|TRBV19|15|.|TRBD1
CASGEQGMGTDTQYF
TGTGCCAGTGGTGAACAGGGGATGGGCACAGATACGCAGTATTTT
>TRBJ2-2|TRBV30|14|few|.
CAWSQFGVAGELFF
TGTGCCTGGAGTCAGTTTGGGGTGGCCGGGGAGCTGTTTTTT
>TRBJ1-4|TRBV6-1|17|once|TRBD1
CASSDPGQGRAREKLFF
TGTGCCAGCAGTGACCCGGGACAGGGGAGGGCTAGAGAAAAACTGTTTTTT
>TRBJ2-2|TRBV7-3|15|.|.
CASSLTSSGTGELFF
TGTGCCAGCAGCTTAACGTCCTCGGGCACCGGGGAGCTGTTTTTT
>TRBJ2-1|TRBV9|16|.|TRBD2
CASSVVRAGPINEQFF
TGTGCCAGCAGCGTAGTGCGAGCGGGACCCATCAATGAGCAGTTCTTC
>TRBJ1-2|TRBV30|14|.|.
CAWSVRISNYGYTF
TGTGCCTGGAGTGTACGGATTTCTAACTATGGCTACACCTTC
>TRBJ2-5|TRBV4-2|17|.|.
CASSQDLYRSFEETQYF
TGTGCCAGCAGCCAAGATCTCTACAGGAGTTTCGAAGAGACCCAGTACTTC
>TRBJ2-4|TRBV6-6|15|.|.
CASRRADLAKNIQYF
TGTGCCAGCCGAAGGGCGGACTTAGCCAAAAACATTCAGTACTTC